This TCR beta chain is drawn from a study of cytomegalovirus exposure and HLA in healthy donors. Primers included in the PCR were 60 Vbeta and 13 Jbeta primers. As handled by the study authors: Per a later analysis, the number of unique TCR beta chains was around 80 million, of which around 9.9 million were shared. Data came from immunoSEQ multiplex PCR; TCRdb stores just in-frame clones and leaves some out. The V and J calls and clone size come from that table; D and trimming were worked out from the DNA. The table has roughly 98,000 clones, approximately 71% seen once. This clonotype was obtained from a female donor in good health and CMV-seronegative. Material for sequencing was PBMCs.

The CDR3 protein is CASSLAEGADYGYTF. In DNA, the CDR3 is TGTGCCAGCAGCTTGGCCGAGGGAGCGGACTATGGCTACACCTTC. V gene TRBV5-4 combines with J gene TRBJ1-2; D remains ambiguous. The germline V and J ends were trimmed by 0 bases and 3 bases, with 12 bases remaining between them. The germline gives CDR1 SGHNT, CDR2 YYREEE (reference sequence). The CDR3 spans 15 residues.